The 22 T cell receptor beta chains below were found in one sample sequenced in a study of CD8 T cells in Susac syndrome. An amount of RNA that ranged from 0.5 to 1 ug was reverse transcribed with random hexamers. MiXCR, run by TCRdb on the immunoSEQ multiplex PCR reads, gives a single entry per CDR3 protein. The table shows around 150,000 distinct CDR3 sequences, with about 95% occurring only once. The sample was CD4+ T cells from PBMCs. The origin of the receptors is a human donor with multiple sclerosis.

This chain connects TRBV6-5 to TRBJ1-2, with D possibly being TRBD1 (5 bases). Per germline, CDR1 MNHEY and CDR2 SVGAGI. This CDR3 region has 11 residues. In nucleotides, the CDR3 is TGTGCTACAAGACAGAGCTATGGCTACACCTTC. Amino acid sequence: CATRQSYGYTF.

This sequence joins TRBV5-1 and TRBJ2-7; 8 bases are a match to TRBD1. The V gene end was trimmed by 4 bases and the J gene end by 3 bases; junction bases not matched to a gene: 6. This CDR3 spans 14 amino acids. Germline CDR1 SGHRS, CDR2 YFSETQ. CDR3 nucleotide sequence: TGCGCCAGCAGCGCTACGGGACAGGACTACGAGCAGTACTTC. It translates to CASSATGQDYEQYF.

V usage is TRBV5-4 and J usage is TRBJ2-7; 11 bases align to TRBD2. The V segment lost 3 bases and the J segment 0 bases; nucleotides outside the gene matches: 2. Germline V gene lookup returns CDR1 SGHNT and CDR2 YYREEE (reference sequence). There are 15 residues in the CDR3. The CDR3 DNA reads TGTGCCAGCAGCTCGACTAGCGGGATCTCCTACGAGCAGTACTTC. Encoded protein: CASSSTSGISYEQYF.

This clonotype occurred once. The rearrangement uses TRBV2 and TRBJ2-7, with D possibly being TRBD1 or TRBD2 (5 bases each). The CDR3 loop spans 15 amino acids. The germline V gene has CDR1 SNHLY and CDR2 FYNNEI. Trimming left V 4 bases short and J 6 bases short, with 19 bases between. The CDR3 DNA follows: TGTGCCAGCAGTGTGAGTCGGGGCCTCAGCTCCGAGCAGTACTTC. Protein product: CASSVSRGLSSEQYF.

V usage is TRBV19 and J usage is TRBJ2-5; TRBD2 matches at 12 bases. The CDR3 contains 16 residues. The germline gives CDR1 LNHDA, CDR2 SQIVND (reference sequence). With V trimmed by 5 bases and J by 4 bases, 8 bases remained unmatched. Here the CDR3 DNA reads TGTGCCAGTAGTGCGCAACTAGCGGGAGGAGGAGAGACCCAGTACTTC. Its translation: CASSAQLAGGGETQYF.

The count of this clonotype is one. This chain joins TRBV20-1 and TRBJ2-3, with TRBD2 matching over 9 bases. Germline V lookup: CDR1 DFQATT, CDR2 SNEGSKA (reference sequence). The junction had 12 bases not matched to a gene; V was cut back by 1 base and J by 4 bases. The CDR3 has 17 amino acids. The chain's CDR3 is CSARVISGGLSPDTQYF. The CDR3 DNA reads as TGCAGTGCTAGAGTTATTAGCGGGGGCCTCTCTCCAGATACGCAGTATTTT.

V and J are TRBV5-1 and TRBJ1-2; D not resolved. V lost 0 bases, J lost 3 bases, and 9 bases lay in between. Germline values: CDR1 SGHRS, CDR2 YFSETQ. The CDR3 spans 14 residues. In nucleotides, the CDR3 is TGCGCCAGCAGCTTGGGGACGGATTACTATGGCTACACCTTC. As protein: CASSLGTDYYGYTF.

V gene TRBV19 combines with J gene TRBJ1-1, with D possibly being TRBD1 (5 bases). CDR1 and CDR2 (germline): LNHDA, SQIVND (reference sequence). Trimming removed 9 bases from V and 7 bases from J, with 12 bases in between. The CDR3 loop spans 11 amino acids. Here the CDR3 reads CASLGGSEAFF. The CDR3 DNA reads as TGTGCCAGCCTCGGGGGGAGTGAAGCTTTCTTT. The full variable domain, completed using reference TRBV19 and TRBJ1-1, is DGGITQSPKYLFRKEGQNVTLSCEQNLNHDAMYWYRQDPGQGLRLIYYSQIVNDFQKGDIAEGYSVSREKKESFPLTVTSAQKNPTAFYLCASLGGSEAFFGQGTRLTVV.

The CDR3 is CASRITYSSYEQYF. For the CDR3, the DNA is TGTGCCAGCAGGATAACTTACAGCTCCTACGAGCAGTACTTC. The chain joins TRBV27 to TRBJ2-7; D is unresolved. Between the trimmed V and J ends, which lost 6 bases and 0 bases, there was a span of 12 bases. Germline CDR1 and CDR2: MNHEY and SMNVEV (reference sequence). This CDR3 region has 14 residues.

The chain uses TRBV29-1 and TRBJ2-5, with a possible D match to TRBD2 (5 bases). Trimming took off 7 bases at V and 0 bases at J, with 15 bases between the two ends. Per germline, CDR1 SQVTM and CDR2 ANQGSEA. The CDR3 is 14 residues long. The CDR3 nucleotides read TGCAGCGCCACCCCAAGAGCGGACCAAGAGACCCAGTACTTC. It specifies CSATPRADQETQYF.

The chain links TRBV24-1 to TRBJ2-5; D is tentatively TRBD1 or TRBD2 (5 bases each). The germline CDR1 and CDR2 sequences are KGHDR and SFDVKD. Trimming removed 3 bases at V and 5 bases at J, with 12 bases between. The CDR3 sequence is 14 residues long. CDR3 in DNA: TGTGCCACCAGTGATCGGGACGTTTTCGAGACCCAGTACTTC. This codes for CATSDRDVFETQYF.

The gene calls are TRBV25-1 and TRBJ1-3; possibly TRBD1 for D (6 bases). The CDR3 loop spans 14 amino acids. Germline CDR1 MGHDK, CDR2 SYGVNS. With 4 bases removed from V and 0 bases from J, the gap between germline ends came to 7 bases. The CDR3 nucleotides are TGTGCCAGCAGTGGAGGGGGCTCTGGAAACACCATATATTTT. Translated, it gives CASSGGGSGNTIYF.

The CDR3 reads CSAGRESTDTQYF. The DNA for the CDR3 is TGCAGTGCAGGGCGGGAGAGTACAGATACGCAGTATTTT. The rearrangement links TRBV20-1 to TRBJ2-3, with 7 nucleotides matching TRBD2. The germline V gene encodes CDR1 DFQATT and CDR2 SNEGSKA (reference sequence). Losses at the gene ends were 6 bases for V and 3 bases for J; bases not matched to a gene: 6. This CDR3 has 13 amino acids.

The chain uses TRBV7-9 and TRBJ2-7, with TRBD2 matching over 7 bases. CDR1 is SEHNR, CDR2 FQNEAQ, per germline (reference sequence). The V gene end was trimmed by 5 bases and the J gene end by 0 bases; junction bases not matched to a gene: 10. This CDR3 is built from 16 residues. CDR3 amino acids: CASSPKTSVDSYEQYF. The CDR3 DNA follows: TGTGCCAGCAGCCCGAAAACTAGCGTGGACTCCTACGAGCAGTACTTC.

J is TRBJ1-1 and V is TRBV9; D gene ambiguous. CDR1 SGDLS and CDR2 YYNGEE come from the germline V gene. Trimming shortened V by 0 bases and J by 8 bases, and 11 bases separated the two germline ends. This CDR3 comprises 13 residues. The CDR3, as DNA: TGTGCCAGCAGCGTAGGCCTCTCGGTGGAAGCTTTCTTT. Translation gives CASSVGLSVEAFF.

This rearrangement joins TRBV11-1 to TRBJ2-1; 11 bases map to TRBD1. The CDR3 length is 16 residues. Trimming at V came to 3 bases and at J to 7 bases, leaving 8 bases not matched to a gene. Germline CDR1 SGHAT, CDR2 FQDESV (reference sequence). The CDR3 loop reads CASSLTGTGGKNEQFF. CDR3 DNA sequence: TGTGCCAGCAGCTTGACCGGGACAGGGGGGAAGAATGAGCAGTTCTTC.

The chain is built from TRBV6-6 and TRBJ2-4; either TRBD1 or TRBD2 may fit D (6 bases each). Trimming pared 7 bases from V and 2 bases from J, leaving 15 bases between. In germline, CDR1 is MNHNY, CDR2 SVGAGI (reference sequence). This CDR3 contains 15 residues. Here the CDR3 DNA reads TGTGCCAGCATCACGGGGGCTCGTTCCAAAAACATTCAGTACTTC. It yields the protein CASITGARSKNIQYF.

The CDR3 loop reads CASSTLAGGALEQYF. CDR3 coding DNA: TGTGCCAGCAGCACGTTAGCGGGAGGGGCCCTCGAGCAGTACTTC. The chain is built from TRBV7-2 and TRBJ2-7; 11 bases are shared with TRBD2. J was trimmed by 6 bases and V by 5 bases; bases with no gene match: 9. Per the germline V gene, CDR1 is SGHTA and CDR2 is FQGNSA. The CDR3 totals 15 residues.

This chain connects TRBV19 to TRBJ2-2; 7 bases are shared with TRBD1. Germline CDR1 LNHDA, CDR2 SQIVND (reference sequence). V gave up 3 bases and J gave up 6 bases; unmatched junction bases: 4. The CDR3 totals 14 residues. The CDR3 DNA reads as TGTGCCAGTAGTATCCGACAGGGCCCCGGGGAGCTGTTTTTT. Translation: CASSIRQGPGELFF.

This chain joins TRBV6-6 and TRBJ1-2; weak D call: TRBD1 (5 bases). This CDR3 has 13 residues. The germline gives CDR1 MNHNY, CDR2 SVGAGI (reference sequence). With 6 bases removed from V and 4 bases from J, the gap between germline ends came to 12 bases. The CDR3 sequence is CASRRDLTYGYTF. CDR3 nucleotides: TGTGCCAGCAGGAGGGACTTAACCTATGGCTACACCTTC.

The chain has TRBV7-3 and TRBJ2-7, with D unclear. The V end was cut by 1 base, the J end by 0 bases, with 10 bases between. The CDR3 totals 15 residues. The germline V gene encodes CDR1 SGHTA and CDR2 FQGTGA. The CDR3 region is CASSLIGESSYEQYF. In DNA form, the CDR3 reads TGTGCCAGCAGCTTAATTGGGGAAAGCTCCTACGAGCAGTACTTC.

The CDR3 sequence: CASSIRLAGTPFREQYF. In DNA form, the CDR3 reads TGTGCCAGCAGTATCCGACTAGCGGGAACTCCCTTCCGCGAGCAGTACTTC. The chain uses TRBV6-1 and TRBJ2-7; 11 nucleotides align to TRBD2. V trimming: 5 bases; J trimming: 6 bases; junction bases outside the gene matches: 15. Germline CDR1 reads MNHNS; CDR2 reads SASEGT. CDR3 size: 17 residues.